This is a list of T cell receptor beta chains from one sample in a study of shared clonotypes between healthy human individuals. Data came from immunoSEQ multiplex PCR; TCRdb stores just in-frame clones and leaves some out. The repertoire consists of roughly 770,000 clones, with around 96% occurring once and the leading ten covering less than 0.25%. Material: naive CD8+ T cells sorted from blood. The receptors derive from a man aged 30 to 39 in good health. CDR3s include the opening cysteine and the closing phenylalanine or tryptophan. Each record gives: clone size, V gene, J gene, CDR3 protein. The size entry is marked missing in some rows and otherwise reads once, few, many or a size class.

.	TRBV4-2	TRBJ2-3	CASSQEGDDTQYF
.	TRBV7-9	TRBJ1-2	CASSLAGTHIGYGYTF
.	TRBV7-9	TRBJ2-7	CASSLEVYEQYF
.	TRBV7-2	TRBJ2-5	CASSFVGEVETQYF
.	TRBV6-5	TRBJ1-3	CASSYAVPLAGNTIYF
.	TRBV6-1	TRBJ2-7	CASTGVRMWEQYF
.	TRBV7-2	TRBJ1-3	CASTFGRGNTIYF
.	TRBV2	TRBJ1-2	CASLDIKKGYTF
.	TRBV27	TRBJ2-7	CASSPQQQGYEQYF
.	TRBV29-1	TRBJ2-1	CSVEAGTSDPNEQFF
.	TRBV28	TRBJ2-7	CASSPLRDSFTYEQYF
.	TRBV5-6	TRBJ2-1	CASSLGQSEQFF
.	TRBV6-6	TRBJ2-5	CASRTGELVQETQYF
.	TRBV5-5	TRBJ2-7	CASNPGTASYEQYF
.	TRBV4-1	TRBJ2-1	CASSQIKGTSGRRGDEQFF
.	TRBV6-5	TRBJ2-7	CASSYSSGLANEQYF
.	TRBV4-3	TRBJ2-2	CASSQLNTGELFF
.	TRBV7-8	TRBJ2-1	CASSLRSPGYYEQFF
.	TRBV5-6	TRBJ2-1	CASSFGTVNEQFF
.	TRBV9	TRBJ2-7	CASSVGGSAGYEQYF
.	TRBV11-2	TRBJ2-7	CASSLDTPSTYEQYF
once	TRBV7-2	TRBJ1-1	CASSGQGGTEAFF
few	TRBV4-1	TRBJ2-7	CASSQVENYEQYF
.	TRBV9	TRBJ2-7	CASSVEGSGSLRKQYF